The present entry profiles one T cell receptor beta chain with its context. Germline V gene data show CDR1 as LNHDA and CDR2 as SQIVND (reference sequence). The CDR3 has 14 residues. Deletions cut 5 bases from V and 0 bases from J, with 8 bases between. Assay: immunoSEQ multiplex PCR; the TCRdb copy retains only in-frame clones and omits some. This table holds 200,000 to 250,000 clones, approximately 88% found once. These data belong to a study of blood T cell repertoires in COVID-19. Study overall: The origin of the acute and convalescent COVID-19 samples was the United States, Italy and Spain. The analysed material was cDNA or gDNA that came from T cells, B-cell-depleted T cells, or PBMCs.

This clonotype was sampled from a woman aged 25 to 45 who had been exposed to COVID-19. The chain employs TRBV19 and TRBJ2-1; tentative D call: TRBD2 (6 bases). The source material was PBMCs or T cells enriched from blood (not recorded which). CDR3: CASSERASYNEQFF. The DNA of the CDR3 is TGTGCCAGTAGTGAGCGGGCCTCCTACAATGAGCAGTTCTTC.